Below are 21 T cell receptor beta chains sequenced from a single sample in a study of CD8 T cells in Susac syndrome. Reverse transcription of roughly 0.45 to 1 ug RNA used random hexamers. TCRdb processed the immunoSEQ multiplex PCR reads anew with MiXCR; each CDR3 protein has one entry. Found here are under 250,000 distinct CDR3 sequences, roughly 93% of them singletons; the top ten hold 0.065% to 0.075%. What was sequenced was CD4+ T cells from PBMCs. All receptors come from a human donor with multiple sclerosis.

The chain is built from TRBV27 and TRBJ2-7, with 9 bases lining up with TRBD1. Trimming removed 8 bases from V and 2 bases from J; junction bases left unmatched: 4. CDR3 length: 13 residues. Germline V gene sequence: CDR1 MNHEY, CDR2 SMNVEV (reference sequence). The CDR3 DNA sequence: TGTGCCAGCGGGGGGACAGGGACCTACGAGCAGTACTTC. Protein product: CASGGTGTYEQYF.

The chain is built from TRBV4-2 and TRBJ2-5, with 8 nucleotides matching TRBD2. V lost 1 base and J lost 5; bases outside the gene matches: 3. Germline V gives CDR1 LGHNA, CDR2 YNFKEQ. The CDR3 runs 14 residues. The CDR3 sequence: CASSQGGLEETQYF. The DNA of the CDR3 is TGTGCCAGCAGCCAAGGGGGACTAGAGGAGACCCAGTACTTC.

The J gene is TRBJ2-6, the V gene TRBV28; no clear D. The V gene lost 6 bases and the J gene lost 0 bases, with 9 bases spanning the gap. Germline V gives CDR1 MDHEN, CDR2 SYDVKM. The CDR3 has 15 amino acids. The CDR3 coding sequence is TGTGCCAGCAGGTTACAGATCTCTGGGGCCAACGTCCTGACTTTC. It encodes CASRLQISGANVLTF.

The genes are TRBV11-2 and TRBJ2-7; 11 positions match TRBD2. The length of the CDR3 is 21 residues. CDR1 and CDR2 from the germline V gene are SGHAT and FQNNGV. V dropped 4 bases and J dropped 2; count of bases not matched to a gene: 22. The CDR3 region is CASSSPGWASGGPRGPYEQYF. CDR3 sequence (DNA): TGTGCCAGCAGCTCCCCGGGCTGGGCTAGCGGGGGGCCCCGTGGCCCCTACGAGCAGTACTTC.

The V call is TRBV2, the J call TRBJ2-7; D is unresolved. V was cut by 2 bases and J by 7 bases, with 21 bases left in between. The CDR3 sequence is 16 residues long. The V gene's germline CDR1 is SNHLY and CDR2 FYNNEI. The CDR3 here is CASSERWALTRMEQYV. As DNA, the CDR3 is TGTGCCAGCAGTGAAAGGTGGGCCCTGACCCGAATGGAGCAGTACGTC.

Only one count was recorded for this clonotype. This chain joins TRBV29-1 and TRBJ1-5; no definite D call. Per the germline V gene, CDR1 is SQVTM and CDR2 is ANQGSEA. With 6 bases removed from V and 0 bases from J, the gap between germline ends came to 21 bases. The CDR3 is made up of 17 amino acids. The CDR3 region is CSVLRRLHDYSNQPQHF. The CDR3, as DNA: TGCAGCGTCCTCCGTCGGCTCCACGATTATAGCAATCAGCCCCAGCATTTT.

The genes are TRBV7-2 and TRBJ1-6; no reliable D call. This CDR3 has 16 amino acids. The germline V and J ends were trimmed by 4 bases and 7 bases, with 17 bases remaining between them. CDR1 SGHTA and CDR2 FQGNSA come from the germline V gene. Here the CDR3 reads CASSSPMDAFNSPLHF. In DNA form, the CDR3 reads TGTGCCAGCAGCTCCCCTATGGACGCATTCAATTCACCCCTCCACTTT.

J is TRBJ2-7 and V is TRBV20-1; 12 bases are a match to TRBD1. V lost 5 bases, J lost 7 bases, and 9 bases stayed unmatched. This CDR3 has 14 amino acids. Germline V lookup: CDR1 DFQATT, CDR2 SNEGSKA (reference sequence). In DNA form, the CDR3 reads TGCAGTGCTCCTCCCCCGGGACAGGGGGCAGAGCAGTACTTC. The encoded protein is CSAPPPGQGAEQYF.

This clonotype was picked up one time. V and J are TRBV12-3 or TRBV12-4 and TRBJ2-1, with 10 bases matching TRBD2. J gave up 7 bases and V 7 bases, and 7 bases lay outside the gene matches. This CDR3 contains 14 residues. The CDR3 region is CASTLGGLANEQFF. For the CDR3, the DNA is TGTGCCAGCACCCTGGGGGGACTAGCGAATGAGCAGTTCTTC.

V usage is TRBV6-5 and J usage is TRBJ2-3, with 10 bases lining up with TRBD2. Germline CDR1 and CDR2: MNHEY and SVGAGI. The CDR3 contains 15 residues. The junction had 7 bases not matched to a gene; V was cut back by 5 bases and J by 5 bases. CDR3 bases: TGTGCCAGCAGTCGGCTAGCGGGGGAAAAAGATACGCAGTATTTT. It yields the protein CASSRLAGEKDTQYF.

The chain employs TRBV7-2 and TRBJ2-7; the D is unclear. V was clipped by 2 bases and J by 3 bases, with 8 bases between them. This CDR3 comprises 13 residues. CDR1 is SGHTA, CDR2 FQGNSA, per germline. The CDR3 bases are TGTGCCAGCAGCTTAACGCAGCTCTACGAGCAGTACTTC. This encodes CASSLTQLYEQYF.

This chain links TRBV7-9 with TRBJ2-5; no clear D. Germline V gives CDR1 SEHNR, CDR2 FQNEAQ (reference sequence). Trimming removed 5 bases from V and 3 bases from J, with 4 bases in between. This CDR3 region has 11 residues. Written as DNA, the CDR3 is TGTGCCAGCAGCGCTAAAGAGACCCAGTACTTC. Residues: CASSAKETQYF.

Only one count was recorded for this clonotype. The V gene is TRBV24-1, the J gene TRBJ2-1; 7 positions agree with TRBD2. Germline trimming cut 5 bases from V and 3 bases from J; bases unmatched to any gene: 6. The CDR3 sequence is 15 residues long. Germline V CDR1 and CDR2: KGHDR, SFDVKD. The CDR3 coding sequence is TGTGCCACCAGTGTGGCGGGAGAAAACTACAATGAGCAGTTCTTC. Translated, it gives CATSVAGENYNEQFF.

This sequence joins TRBV29-1 and TRBJ2-3; D not certain. V was cut by 2 bases and J by 6 bases, with 9 bases left in between. The germline CDR1 and CDR2 sequences are SQVTM and ANQGSEA. The CDR3 runs 12 residues. The CDR3 sequence: CSVEPSVDTQYF. The CDR3 DNA sequence: TGCAGCGTTGAACCATCGGTCGATACGCAGTATTTT.

This chain uses TRBV3-1 with TRBJ2-3; D is ambiguous. Deletions cut 2 bases from V and 9 bases from J, with 12 bases between. Germline CDR1 and CDR2: LGHDT and YNNKEL (reference sequence). CDR3 size: 13 residues. The CDR3 bases are TGTGCCAGCAGCCAATTTCTAGGTCAGACGCAGTATTTT. Translated, it gives CASSQFLGQTQYF.

The chain couples TRBV30 to TRBJ2-3; TRBD2 might be the D (5 bases). This CDR3 is 12 amino acids long. Germline CDR1 is GTSNPN and CDR2 is SVGIG (reference sequence). V was clipped by 5 bases and J by 4 bases, with 10 bases between them. CDR3: CAWLASSDTQYF. The DNA of the CDR3 is TGTGCCTGGTTAGCTAGCTCAGATACGCAGTATTTT.

This chain links TRBV24-1 with TRBJ2-1; a weak D match, TRBD2 (5 bases). CDR3 length equals 12 residues. V lost 6 bases to trimming and J lost 12 bases, with 14 bases between them. Germline V lookup: CDR1 KGHDR, CDR2 SFDVKD. The CDR3 here is CATSTVWETQFF. The CDR3, as DNA: TGTGCCACCAGTACAGTATGGGAGACGCAGTTCTTC.

The chain is built from TRBV27 and TRBJ2-1; D is unresolved. V lost 6 bases and J lost 0, with 6 bases in between. The CDR3 sequence is 13 residues long. CDR1 is MNHEY, CDR2 SMNVEV, per germline (reference sequence). The CDR3 loop reads CASSQSSYNEQFF. The CDR3 nucleotides read TGTGCCAGCAGCCAAAGCTCCTACAATGAGCAGTTCTTC.

This rearrangement joins TRBV30 to TRBJ2-5, with 12 bases identical to TRBD2. The CDR3 totals 15 residues. V dropped 3 bases and J dropped 5; count of bases not matched to a gene: 7. Germline CDR1 reads GTSNPN; CDR2 reads SVGIG (reference sequence). CDR3 loop: CAWRSGLAGFETQYF. The CDR3 region has the DNA TGTGCCTGGAGGTCTGGACTAGCGGGGTTTGAGACCCAGTACTTC.

The chain recombines TRBV6-5 with TRBJ2-4; 10 bases match TRBD1. After removal of 0 bases from V and 0 bases from J, the junction contained 5 bases not matched to a gene. The CDR3 has 18 amino acids. Germline V gives CDR1 MNHEY, CDR2 SVGAGI. The DNA of the CDR3 is TGTGCCAGCAGTTACTCGAGGGACAGGGGATTAGCCAAAAACATTCAGTACTTC. Its translation is CASSYSRDRGLAKNIQYF.

The chain joins TRBV28 to TRBJ1-4; 9 positions agree with TRBD1. The CDR3 spans 13 residues. Germline V lookup: CDR1 MDHEN, CDR2 SYDVKM. V shed 4 bases and J 8 bases; nucleotides not matched to a gene: 2. The CDR3 sequence is CASSWTGVEKLFF. The CDR3 region has the DNA TGTGCCAGCAGTTGGACAGGGGTAGAAAAACTGTTTTTT.